The subject of this entry is one TCR beta chain. Other DNA sequences in this sample translate to the same CDR3. The CDR3 totals 13 residues. The germline CDR1 and CDR2 sequences are MDHEN and SYDVKM. V was trimmed by 3 bases and J by 2 bases, leaving 5 bases between them. TCRdb's copy holds only in-frame clones and misses some; the assay was immunoSEQ multiplex PCR. The sample lists 150,000 to 200,000 clones, around 90% occurring once. This entry is derived from a study of control samples from healthy donors and cancer patients. Material for sequencing was blood. The V gene is TRBV28, the J gene TRBJ1-5; D gene uncertain. This TCR derives from a woman between 50 and 59 years old in good health. Written as DNA, the CDR3 is TGTGCCAGCAGTTTCCCGGGCAATCAGCCCCAGCATTTT. Residues: CASSFPGNQPQHF.